This passage covers 2 T cell receptor beta chains from one sample sequenced in a study of identical twins. From the 5' RACE reads, TCRdb called clonotypes with MiXCR, one entry per CDR3 protein. The repertoire holds hundreds of thousands of distinct CDR3 sequences, with 21% as singletons. A further study also used this sample, focusing on T cells expressing NK-cell markers.

The sequencing sample was made of PBMCs. These receptors were taken from a woman aged 18-29 years in good health.

In this sample, this clonotype turned up a few times. J is TRBJ2-7 and V is TRBV20-1; D is tentatively TRBD1 or TRBD2 (7 bases each). There are 15 residues in the CDR3. Germline values: CDR1 DFQATT, CDR2 SNEGSKA (reference sequence). The V and J ends lost 2 bases and 1 base respectively, with 15 bases between them. The CDR3 coding sequence is TGCAGTGCTAGATCACAGGGGACTACGTCCTACGAGCAGTACTTC. It is translated as CSARSQGTTSYEQYF.

This clonotype was seen repeatedly, ten times or more. The rearrangement uses TRBV7-2 and TRBJ2-3; 7 nucleotides match TRBD2. After removal of 2 bases from V and 1 base from J, the junction contained 3 bases not matched to a gene. This CDR3 is built from 15 residues. Germline assignment: CDR1 SGHTA and CDR2 FQGNSA. The CDR3 protein is CASSLSAGGTDTQYF. For the CDR3, the DNA is TGTGCCAGCAGCTTATCGGCGGGGGGCACAGATACGCAGTATTTT.